This T cell receptor beta chain was sequenced during a study of cytomegalovirus exposure and HLA in healthy donors. The study's findings and limits: First-cohort TCR clusters tended to co-occur in the 90 to 150 validation repertoires, a later analysis found. Reportedly, cytomegalovirus status was diagnosed with high sensitivity and specificity.

The CDR3 runs 14 residues. V lost 7 bases and J 4 bases, leaving 17 bases between the germline ends. Germline values: CDR1 LNHDA, CDR2 SQIVND (reference sequence). Assay used: immunoSEQ multiplex PCR; TCRdb lists only in-frame clones, some missing. The sample yields about 360,000 clones, 75% to 90% seen once. From the roughly 120-subject validation cohort, which was separate from the roughly 700-subject first cohort, the donors were drawn. Concerning this clone: The antigen remains unidentified.

The TCR originated in a woman in her late teens or twenties in good health and CMV-seronegative. V and J are TRBV19 and TRBJ2-7; tentatively, D is TRBD2 (6 bases). Input material: PBMCs. The CDR3 loop reads CASISRDSLYEQYF. CDR3 bases: TGTGCCAGTATTTCCCGGGACTCTTTATACGAGCAGTACTTC.